Reported below is one T cell receptor (beta chain). The record originates from a study of cytomegalovirus exposure and HLA in healthy donors. Trimming at V came to 2 bases and at J to 0 bases, leaving 6 bases not matched to a gene. CDR3 length: 17 amino acids. In germline, CDR1 is SGHRS, CDR2 YFSETQ. PCR involved 60 Vbeta and 13 Jbeta primers. The protocol was immunoSEQ multiplex PCR, while the TCRdb copy is restricted to in-frame clones and leaves out a portion. In all, the sample yields fewer than 85,000 clones. The TCR comes from a middle-aged woman in good health and CMV-seropositive. Specimen: PBMCs. V usage is TRBV5-1 and J usage is TRBJ2-2; 8 nucleotides agree with TRBD1. This CDR3 is CASSLGTGTTNTGELFF. As DNA, the CDR3 is TGCGCCAGCAGCTTAGGGACAGGAACAACGAACACCGGGGAGCTGTTTTTT.